The clone carrying this T cell receptor beta chain was counted a single time. These data belong to a study of shared clonotypes between healthy human individuals. There were only Caucasian adults among the donors, and all lived in Nashville, Tennessee. Sorted subsets were amplified in replicate PCRs using around 200 ng DNA, 30,000 to 35,000 T cell genomes. Method: immunoSEQ multiplex PCR; TCRdb's copy keeps in-frame clones and lacks some. The sample contains roughly 220,000 clones, over 60% of which appear only once. Trimming removed 8 bases at V and 9 bases at J, with 23 bases between. The CDR3 runs 15 residues. Germline CDR1 SEHNR, CDR2 FQNEAQ (reference sequence).

This chain links TRBV7-9 with TRBJ2-1, with D possibly being TRBD2 (7 bases). This clonotype was sampled from a man between 25 and 39 years old in good health. Sequencing was performed on memory CD4+ T cells sorted from blood. Subset in this sample: CD45RA-negative fraction. CDR3 DNA: TGTGCCAGCGCTACCCGTGCGGGGGCGCTGCCTGAGCAGTTCTTC. It encodes CASATRAGALPEQFF.